This is a list of T cell receptor beta chains from one sample in a study of sequential checkpoint blockade in melanoma. Repertoires were generated with immunoSEQ multiplex PCR, while TCRdb's copy carries only in-frame clones and drops some. The profile shows approximately 3,000 clones, roughly three fifths of them singletons. The sample was CD8+ T cells sorted from blood (inferred from file names), taken from a patient given nivolumab and ipilimumab in sequence. These receptors all come from a human donor with melanoma. Each CDR3 is given with its conserved first and last residue. The D gene is left open where the match is weak. Where a row states a size, it is once, few, many or the class of an expanded clone; other rows omit it.

TRBV29-1	TRBD1	.	TRBJ2-7	CSVGWTGENEQYF	TGCAGCGTTGGATGGACAGGGGAGAACGAGCAGTACTTC
TRBV6-1	TRBD1	.	TRBJ2-7	CASSQGQGPSYEQYF	TGTGCCAGCAGTCAGGGACAGGGGCCGTCCTACGAGCAGTACTTC
TRBV7-9	.	medium-sized	TRBJ2-1	CASSPRGGESYNEQFF	TGTGCCAGCAGCCCCCGAGGGGGGGAGTCCTACAATGAGCAGTTCTTC
TRBV10-1	.	.	TRBJ1-2	CASSDLRDYGYTF	TGCGCCAGCAGTGACTTGAGGGACTATGGCTACACCTTC
TRBV25-1	TRBD1	.	TRBJ2-7	CASSPPLGTGKAHEQYF	TGTGCCAGCAGCCCCCCCCTAGGGACAGGGAAGGCCCACGAGCAGTACTTC
TRBV7-8	TRBD2	.	TRBJ2-7	CASSLWVESSGPYEQYF	TGTGCCAGCAGCTTATGGGTTGAGTCTAGCGGGCCGTACGAGCAGTACTTC
TRBV9	.	few	TRBJ2-2	CASSVELGVTGELFF	TGTGCCAGCAGCGTAGAGCTAGGGGTCACCGGGGAGCTGTTTTTT
TRBV7-9	.	medium-sized	TRBJ1-1	CASSLLPVGGVRTEAFF	TGTGCCAGCAGCTTACTCCCGGTGGGGGGAGTGAGGACTGAAGCTTTCTTT
TRBV27	TRBD1	.	TRBJ1-1	CASIRTGGNTEAFF	TGTGCCAGCATACGGACAGGAGGGAACACTGAAGCTTTCTTT
TRBV4-1	TRBD2	.	TRBJ2-1	CASSPLLAGGNEQFF	TGCGCCAGCAGCCCACTACTAGCGGGGGGCAATGAGCAGTTCTTC
TRBV4-1	.	.	TRBJ2-7	CASGQGPTEQYF	TGCGCCAGCGGCCAAGGCCCAACAGAGCAGTACTTC